The rows below give T cell receptor beta chains drawn from one sample of a study of blood T cells in healthy people across ages. Each CDR3 protein gets one entry after TCRdb re-called the 5' RACE reads with MiXCR. The sample has about 1,000,000 distinct CDR3 sequences; less than 50% are singletons. The sequenced sample was blood. The origin of the receptors is a woman aged 55 to 70 in good health. CDR3s include the opening cysteine and the closing phenylalanine or tryptophan. D genes are given only for firm matches. Size values are once, few and many counts, or a class for expanded clones, and some rows have none.

D gene: NA; V gene: TRBV20-1; J gene: TRBJ1-6; clone size: NA; CDR3 protein: CSAREDTHNSPLHF; CDR3 DNA: TGCAGTGCTAGGGAGGACACCCATAATTCACCCCTCCACTTT
D gene: TRBD2; V gene: TRBV4-3; J gene: TRBJ2-7; clone size: NA; CDR3 protein: CASSQAALAGGSYNEQYF; CDR3 DNA: TGCGCCAGCAGCCAAGCCGCCTTAGCGGGAGGATCCTACAATGAGCAGTACTTC
D gene: NA; V gene: TRBV20-1; J gene: TRBJ2-3; clone size: NA; CDR3 protein: CSERSTSTDTQYF; CDR3 DNA: TGCAGTGAGCGGAGTACTAGCACAGATACGCAGTATTTT
D gene: TRBD1; V gene: TRBV2; J gene: TRBJ2-3; clone size: NA; CDR3 protein: CASSLDRAKDTQYF; CDR3 DNA: TGTGCCAGCAGTCTGGACAGGGCCAAAGATACGCAGTATTTT
D gene: NA; V gene: TRBV20-1; J gene: TRBJ2-3; clone size: NA; CDR3 protein: CSARSGVEVDTQYF; CDR3 DNA: TGCAGTGCTAGATCTGGGGTCGAAGTAGATACGCAGTATTTT
D gene: TRBD1; V gene: TRBV28; J gene: TRBJ2-5; clone size: NA; CDR3 protein: CASSPRTGGMETQYF; CDR3 DNA: TGTGCCAGCAGCCCAAGGACAGGGGGCATGGAGACCCAGTACTTC
D gene: TRBD1; V gene: TRBV24-1; J gene: TRBJ2-3; clone size: NA; CDR3 protein: CATSDLTAGGSTQYF; CDR3 DNA: TGTGCCACCAGTGATTTGACCGCAGGGGGCTCTACGCAGTATTTT
D gene: NA; V gene: TRBV4-2; J gene: TRBJ2-1; clone size: few; CDR3 protein: CASSQDSRAGYNEQFF; CDR3 DNA: TGTGCCAGCAGCCAAGATAGCCGAGCGGGTTACAATGAGCAGTTCTTC
D gene: TRBD1; V gene: TRBV4-1; J gene: TRBJ1-2; clone size: NA; CDR3 protein: CASSQEDRRQKGNYGYTF; CDR3 DNA: TGCGCCAGCAGCCAAGAGGACAGGCGGCAGAAAGGAAACTATGGCTACACCTTC
D gene: NA; V gene: TRBV9; J gene: TRBJ2-3; clone size: NA; CDR3 protein: CASSLSPAPDTQYF; CDR3 DNA: TGTGCCAGCAGCTTGAGCCCGGCCCCAGATACGCAGTATTTT
D gene: NA; V gene: TRBV19; J gene: TRBJ2-6; clone size: NA; CDR3 protein: CASSILVSGANVLTF; CDR3 DNA: TGTGCCAGTAGTATCCTTGTCTCTGGGGCCAACGTCCTGACTTTC
D gene: NA; V gene: TRBV20-1; J gene: TRBJ1-6; clone size: NA; CDR3 protein: CSAKHRQTNSPLHF; CDR3 DNA: TGCAGTGCCAAACACCGACAGACGAATTCACCCCTCCACTTT
D gene: NA; V gene: TRBV29-1; J gene: TRBJ1-2; clone size: many; CDR3 protein: CSAGGGPFYGYTF; CDR3 DNA: TGCAGCGCTGGGGGGGGTCCCTTTTATGGCTACACCTTC
D gene: TRBD1; V gene: TRBV20-1; J gene: TRBJ1-6; clone size: NA; CDR3 protein: CSARQGAGDSPLHF; CDR3 DNA: TGCAGTGCTCGACAGGGGGCGGGAGATTCACCCCTCCACTTT
D gene: NA; V gene: TRBV3-1; J gene: TRBJ2-5; clone size: many; CDR3 protein: CASSQTLGFETQYF; CDR3 DNA: TGTGCCAGCAGCCAAACCCTAGGGTTCGAGACCCAGTACTTC
D gene: TRBD2; V gene: TRBV12-3/TRBV12-4; J gene: TRBJ2-5; clone size: NA; CDR3 protein: CASSLVPGGQETQYF; CDR3 DNA: TGTGCCAGCAGTTTAGTTCCGGGGGGACAAGAGACCCAGTACTTC
D gene: TRBD2; V gene: TRBV6-5; J gene: TRBJ2-1; clone size: NA; CDR3 protein: CASSSSRIAGGYEQFF; CDR3 DNA: TGTGCCAGCAGTTCCTCCCGGATAGCGGGAGGTTATGAGCAGTTCTTC
D gene: NA; V gene: TRBV28; J gene: TRBJ1-1; clone size: few; CDR3 protein: CASSLLVGGTEAFF; CDR3 DNA: TGTGCCAGCAGTTTATTAGTCGGGGGGACTGAAGCTTTCTTT
D gene: TRBD1; V gene: TRBV5-6; J gene: TRBJ2-4; clone size: few; CDR3 protein: CASSWDRGAKNIQYF; CDR3 DNA: TGTGCCAGCAGCTGGGACAGGGGGGCCAAAAACATTCAGTACTTC
D gene: NA; V gene: TRBV12-3/TRBV12-4; J gene: TRBJ2-7; clone size: few; CDR3 protein: CASRPGLQNYEQYF; CDR3 DNA: TGTGCCAGCAGACCGGGACTTCAGAACTACGAGCAGTACTTC
D gene: NA; V gene: TRBV20-1; J gene: TRBJ2-3; clone size: many; CDR3 protein: CSASHLETAQDTQYF; CDR3 DNA: TGCAGTGCCTCACATCTTGAGACAGCCCAAGATACGCAGTATTTT
D gene: TRBD1; V gene: TRBV6-5; J gene: TRBJ2-2; clone size: NA; CDR3 protein: CASGQANTGELFF; CDR3 DNA: TGTGCCAGTGGACAGGCTAACACCGGGGAGCTGTTTTTT